This TCR beta chain derives from a study of blood T cell repertoires in COVID-19. As for the study in general: Some COVID-19 samples were acute and others convalescent; all came from the United States, Italy and Spain. In each case, the material was cDNA or gDNA derived from T cells, B-cell-depleted T cells, or PBMCs.

Trimming removed 1 base from V and 6 bases from J, with 3 bases in between. The CDR3 extends over 11 amino acids. CDR1 is DFQATT and CDR2 is SNEGSKA in the germline V gene (reference sequence). As originally analysed: Cell counts per sample came from amplifying reference gene primers. Clones were read by immunoSEQ multiplex PCR, and TCRdb kept only the in-frame ones, dropping some. V and J calls and clone size are given by that table; D and trimming were obtained from the DNA. The data show about 440,000 clones, with around 89% seen just once and roughly 4% held by the top ten. The chain uses TRBV20-1 and TRBJ1-4; D is ambiguous. The sequence came from a woman younger than 45 with acute or convalescent COVID-19. The sequenced sample was peripheral blood. CDR3 sequence: CSARVDEKLFF. The DNA of the CDR3 is TGCAGTGCTAGAGTCGATGAAAAACTGTTTTTT.